This TCR beta chain was sequenced in a study of T cells in Graves' hyperthyroidism and ophthalmopathy. The CDR3 is made up of 13 amino acids. The V gene lost 2 bases and the J gene lost 4 bases, with 6 bases spanning the gap. This clonotype showed up many times. Clinicians diagnosed patients from clinical symptoms, serum thyroxine and TRAb, thyroid ultrasound and orbital computed tomography. Researchers took RNA transcripts and amplified the TCR beta CDR3 regions from them. HTBI primers were used for first-round RT-PCR of the TCR CDR3. TCRdb reprocessed the multiplex PCR reads via MiXCR and lists one record per CDR3 protein. The sample shows about 350,000 distinct CDR3 sequences, roughly 13% of them seen only once.

Specimen: blood. The origin of this receptor is a woman in her thirties or forties with Graves' ophthalmopathy. This rearrangement joins TRBV12-3 or TRBV12-4 to TRBJ1-3, with unresolved D. CDR3 DNA sequence: TGTGCCAGCAGTTTAACCGGCGGAAACACCATATATTTT. Translation: CASSLTGGNTIYF.